These 5 T cell receptor beta chains originate from one sample sequenced in a study of cytomegalovirus exposure and HLA in healthy donors. PCR involved 60 Vbeta and 13 Jbeta primers. Using immunoSEQ multiplex PCR, the repertoire was profiled, and TCRdb retains in-frame clones only, with some absent. The top ten hold more than 1.5% of the sample, which has fewer than 250,000 clones, approximately 85% seen once. Sequences were obtained from PBMCs. These receptors were taken from a man between 18 and 35 years old in good health and CMV-seronegative.

The rearrangement uses TRBV4-3 and TRBJ2-7; D might be TRBD2 (6 bases). V lost 1 base and J 0 bases, leaving 13 bases between the germline ends. Germline V gene lookup returns CDR1 LGHNA and CDR2 YSLEER. The CDR3 length is 16 residues. This CDR3 reads CASSQVRGSSSYEQYF. In DNA form, the CDR3 reads TGCGCCAGCAGCCAAGTACGGGGGTCCAGCTCCTACGAGCAGTACTTC.

The genes are TRBV25-1 and TRBJ1-2, with D unresolved. The germline gives CDR1 MGHDK, CDR2 SYGVNS. V was shortened by 4 bases and J by 8 bases, with 14 bases between the two germline ends. CDR3 length equals 13 residues. DNA for the CDR3: TGTGCCAGCAGTGGAGGCGGGGAGGGAGGCTACACCTTC. Its translation: CASSGGGEGGYTF.

V and J are TRBV6-1 and TRBJ2-3; TRBD2 matches 9 bases. This CDR3 spans 14 amino acids. V gave up 5 bases and J gave up 5 bases; unmatched junction bases: 5. Looked up from germline, CDR1 is MNHNS and CDR2 is SASEGT. CDR3 coding DNA: TGTGCCAGCAGTCCTCAGCGGGGGGTAGATACGCAGTATTTT. Translation gives CASSPQRGVDTQYF.

The rearrangement uses TRBV11-3 and TRBJ1-6; TRBD1 might be the D (5 bases). This CDR3 has 14 residues. Trimming left V 2 bases short and J 7 bases short, with 9 bases between. Germline-derived CDR1 and CDR2 are SGHNT and YENEEA. This CDR3 reads CASSLSGFNSPLHF. CDR3 nucleotide sequence: TGTGCCAGCAGCTTATCAGGGTTCAATTCACCCCTCCACTTT.

This sequence joins TRBV7-2 and TRBJ2-1; maybe TRBD2 (6 bases). Germline CDR1 and CDR2: SGHTA and FQGNSA. Trimming removed 6 bases at V and 4 bases at J, with 16 bases between. CDR3 length equals 15 residues. CDR3 amino acids: CASSLDGTPYNEQFF. In DNA, the CDR3 is TGTGCCAGCAGTCTCGACGGGACTCCTTACAATGAGCAGTTCTTC.